Only a few counts were recorded for the clone carrying this T cell receptor beta chain. Its antigen is not known. Time point specified: baseline pretreatment blood. Treatment specified: 15 Gy SBRT to primary tumor, nephrectomy 4 weeks later. The tumor was a clear cell renal cell carcinoma. TCRdb keeps only in-frame clones here, not all; method: immunoSEQ multiplex PCR. The sample carries 130,000 to 150,000 clones, roughly 84% recorded once. The record originates from a study of radiation and T cells in renal cell carcinoma. Background on the study: Nephrectomy followed 15 Gy stereotactic body radiation by 4 weeks.

The CDR3 loop spans 15 amino acids. Trimming shortened V by 1 base and J by 0 bases, and 9 bases separated the two germline ends. From germline, CDR1 is SEHNR and CDR2 FQNEAQ (reference sequence). Study-wide results and caveats: Pretreatment tumor biopsies were lacking, so baseline clonotypes are unknown. Top tumor clonotypes rose in blood 2 weeks post-radiation, then contracted.

The source was blood, collected from a patient whose treatment included radiotherapy and nephrectomy. This sequence was found in a woman between 45 and 65 years old with renal cell carcinoma. The J gene is TRBJ1-1, the V gene TRBV7-9; D call uncertain. CDR3 bases: TGTGCCAGCAGCTTAGAGTTAGGGATGAACACTGAAGCTTTCTTT. This codes for CASSLELGMNTEAFF.